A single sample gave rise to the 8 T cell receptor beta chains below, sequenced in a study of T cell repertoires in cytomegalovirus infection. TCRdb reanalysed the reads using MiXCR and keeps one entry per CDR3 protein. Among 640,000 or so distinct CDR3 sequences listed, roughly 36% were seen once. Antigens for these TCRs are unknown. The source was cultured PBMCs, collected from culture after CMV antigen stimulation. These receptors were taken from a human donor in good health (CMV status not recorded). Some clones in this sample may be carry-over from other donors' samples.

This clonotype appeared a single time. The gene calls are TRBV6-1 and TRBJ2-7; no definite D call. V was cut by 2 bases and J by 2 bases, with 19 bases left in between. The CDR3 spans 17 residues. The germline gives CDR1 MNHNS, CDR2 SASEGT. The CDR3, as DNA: TGTGCCAGCAGTGAACCCAGGCCTTCCCTTTTGGCCTACGAGCAGTACTTC. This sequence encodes CASSEPRPSLLAYEQYF.

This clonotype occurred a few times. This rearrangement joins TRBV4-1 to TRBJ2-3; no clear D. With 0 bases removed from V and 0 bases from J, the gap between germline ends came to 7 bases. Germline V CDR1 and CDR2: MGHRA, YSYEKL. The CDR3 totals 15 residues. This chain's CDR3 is CASSQDEGSTDTQYF. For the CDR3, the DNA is TGCGCCAGCAGCCAAGACGAAGGGAGCACAGATACGCAGTATTTT.

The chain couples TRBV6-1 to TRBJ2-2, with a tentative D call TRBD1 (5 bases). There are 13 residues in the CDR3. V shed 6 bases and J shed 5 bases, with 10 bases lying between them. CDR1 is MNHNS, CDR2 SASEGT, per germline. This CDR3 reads CASRQDPTGELFF. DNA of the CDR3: TGTGCCAGCAGACAGGACCCAACCGGGGAGCTGTTTTTT.

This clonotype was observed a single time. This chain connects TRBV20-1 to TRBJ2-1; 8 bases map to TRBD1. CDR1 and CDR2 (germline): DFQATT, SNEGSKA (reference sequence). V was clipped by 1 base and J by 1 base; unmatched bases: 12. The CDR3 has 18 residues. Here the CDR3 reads CSARAMTRTGQSYNEQFF. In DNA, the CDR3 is TGCAGTGCTAGAGCAATGACCAGGACAGGGCAGTCCTACAATGAGCAGTTCTTC.

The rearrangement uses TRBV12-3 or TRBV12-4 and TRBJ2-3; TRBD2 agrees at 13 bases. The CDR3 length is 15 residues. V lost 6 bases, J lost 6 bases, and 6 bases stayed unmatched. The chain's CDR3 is CASSPGTSGEDTQYF. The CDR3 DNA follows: TGTGCCAGCAGCCCTGGGACTAGCGGGGAGGATACGCAGTATTTT.

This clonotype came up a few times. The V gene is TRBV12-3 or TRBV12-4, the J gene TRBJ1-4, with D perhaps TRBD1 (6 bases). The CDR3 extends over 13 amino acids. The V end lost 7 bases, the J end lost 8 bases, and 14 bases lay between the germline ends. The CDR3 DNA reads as TGTGCCAGCACGCGAGGGGGGAGCGAAAAACTGTTTTTT. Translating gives CASTRGGSEKLFF.

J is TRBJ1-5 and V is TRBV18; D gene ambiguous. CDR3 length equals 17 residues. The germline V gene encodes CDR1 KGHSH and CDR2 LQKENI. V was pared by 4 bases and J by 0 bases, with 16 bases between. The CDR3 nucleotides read TGTGCCAGCTCACTTAACCGGTGGGGATATAGCAATCAGCCCCAGCATTTT. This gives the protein CASSLNRWGYSNQPQHF.

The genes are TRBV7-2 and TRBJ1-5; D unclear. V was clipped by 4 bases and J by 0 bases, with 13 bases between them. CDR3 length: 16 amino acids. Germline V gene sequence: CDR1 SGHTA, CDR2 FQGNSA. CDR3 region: CASSWPNQVSNQPQHF. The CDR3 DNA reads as TGTGCCAGCAGCTGGCCGAACCAGGTTAGCAATCAGCCCCAGCATTTT.